These T cell receptor beta chains were read from a single sample in a study of Graves' ophthalmopathy and Graves' hyperthyroidism. TCRdb reanalysed the multiplex PCR reads using MiXCR and keeps one entry per CDR3 protein. The data show 500,000 to 800,000 distinct CDR3 sequences, about two fifths seen once. Sequenced input: peripheral blood. These TCRs come from an adult man with Graves' ophthalmopathy. Each CDR3 is given with its conserved first and last residue. Each record gives: clone size, V gene, D gene, J gene, CDR3 protein, CDR3 DNA. D genes are given only for firm matches. Size is omitted from some rows. Given values are once, few, many or a class for expanded clones.

few	TRBV20-1	NA	TRBJ1-1	CSASYGGPLTAAFF	TGCAGTGCTAGTTACGGGGGCCCCTTGACGGCAGCTTTCTTT
many	TRBV2	NA	TRBJ1-2	CASSAGTLNGYTF	TGTGCCAGCAGCGCGGGGACACTCAATGGCTACACCTTC
many	TRBV29-1	NA	TRBJ2-7	CSVAGNYEQYF	TGCAGCGTTGCCGGGAACTACGAGCAGTACTTC
many	TRBV12-3/TRBV12-4	NA	TRBJ2-2	CASSLRGRLFF	TGTGCCAGCAGTTTACGGGGAAGGCTGTTTTTT
few	TRBV4-2	NA	TRBJ1-1	CASSQLSVMTEAFF	TGTGCCAGCAGCCAATTATCGGTAATGACTGAAGCTTTCTTT
many	TRBV5-1	TRBD1	TRBJ1-6	CASSSQGTGGNSPLHF	TGCGCCAGCAGCTCCCAGGGGACAGGGGGAAATTCACCCCTCCACTTT
NA	TRBV5-4	NA	TRBJ1-6	CASSPGGYSSPLHF	TGTGCCAGCAGCCCCGGGGGGTATAGTTCACCCCTCCACTTT
NA	TRBV7-3	NA	TRBJ2-2	CASSPRVSSNTGELFF	TGTGCCAGCAGCCCTAGGGTCAGTTCGAACACCGGGGAGCTGTTTTTT
NA	TRBV10-2	NA	TRBJ2-5	CASSAPGEEETQYF	TGCGCCAGCAGCGCACCGGGAGAGGAAGAGACCCAGTACTTC
many	TRBV5-1	NA	TRBJ1-1	CASSFLGQRDTEAFF	TGCGCCAGCAGCTTCCTAGGTCAACGAGACACTGAAGCTTTCTTT
NA	TRBV7-2	TRBD1	TRBJ2-5	CASSGRTGTGETQYF	TGTGCCAGCAGCGGCCGGACAGGGACGGGGGAGACCCAGTACTTC
few	TRBV20-1	NA	TRBJ1-5	CSAILRGDHRTGQPQHF	TGCAGTGCTATCCTCAGAGGGGACCACAGGACGGGACAGCCCCAGCATTTT
few	TRBV9	NA	TRBJ1-1	CASSVVGAGGVTEAFF	TGTGCCAGCAGCGTAGTAGGAGCGGGGGGGGTCACTGAAGCTTTCTTT
once	TRBV25-1	NA	TRBJ1-6	CASSVEVGGDSPLHF	TGTGCCAGCAGCGTTGAGGTAGGGGGTGATTCACCCCTCCACTTT
NA	TRBV4-2	NA	TRBJ2-7	CASSRGTGSSYEQYF	TGTGCCAGCTCGCGCGGGACTGGGAGCTCCTACGAGCAGTACTTC
NA	TRBV19	TRBD1	TRBJ2-5	CASSIRTGGLETQYF	TGTGCCAGTAGTATCCGGACAGGGGGCTTAGAGACCCAGTACTTC
NA	TRBV12-3/TRBV12-4	NA	TRBJ1-1	CASRKGGSTEAFF	TGTGCCAGCAGAAAAGGGGGGAGCACTGAAGCTTTCTTT
NA	TRBV7-2	TRBD1	TRBJ2-5	CASSLVLTGGGQETQYF	TGTGCCAGCAGCTTAGTCCTCACAGGGGGAGGACAAGAGACCCAGTACTTC
once	TRBV4-2	NA	TRBJ2-7	CASSQGDSWGFYGQYF	TGTGCCAGCAGCCAAGGGGACTCCTGGGGTTTCTACGGGCAGTACTTC
NA	TRBV29-1	NA	TRBJ2-5	CSSPRVFEPQYF	TGCAGCTCACCAAGGGTCTTTGAGCCCCAGTACTTC
many	TRBV9	TRBD2	TRBJ2-7	CASSGTSGTYEQYF	TGTGCCAGCAGCGGGACTAGCGGCACATACGAGCAGTACTTC
many	TRBV20-1	TRBD2	TRBJ2-7	CSATGSGTYEQYF	TGCAGTGCCACGGGTAGCGGGACCTACGAGCAGTACTTC
NA	TRBV24-1	NA	TRBJ2-2	CATSDPRGVHGELFF	TGTGCCACCAGTGATCCCAGGGGAGTTCACGGGGAGCTGTTTTTT
NA	TRBV20-1	NA	TRBJ1-1	CSARLAGGHKGAFF	TGCAGTGCTAGGTTAGCGGGGGGCCACAAAGGAGCTTTCTTT
NA	TRBV19	NA	TRBJ2-5	CASSLTRDLGELQETQYF	TGTGCCAGTAGCCTAACGAGGGACCTCGGGGAGCTCCAAGAGACCCAGTACTTC
NA	TRBV7-9	TRBD1	TRBJ1-1	CASSLGTGYTKAFF	TGTGCCAGCAGTTTAGGGACAGGGTACACTAAAGCTTTCTTT
NA	TRBV15	TRBD1	TRBJ1-4	CATRTGQGYEKLFF	TGTGCCACCAGGACGGGACAGGGGTATGAAAAACTGTTTTTT
NA	TRBV9	NA	TRBJ2-2	CASSLPFAGLSTGELFF	TGTGCCAGCAGCCTCCCTTTTGCGGGTTTGAGCACCGGGGAGCTGTTTTTT
NA	TRBV3-1	NA	TRBJ1-2	CASSQGGVRGWDGYTF	TGTGCCAGCAGCCAAGGGGGAGTGAGGGGATGGGACGGCTACACCTTC
many	TRBV19	TRBD1	TRBJ2-7	CASSNEGQGTYEQYF	TGTGCCAGTAGTAATGAGGGACAGGGCACCTACGAGCAGTACTTC
NA	TRBV9	NA	TRBJ1-2	CARGTDYGYTF	TGTGCTCGCGGGACTGACTATGGCTACACCTTC
few	TRBV20-1	NA	TRBJ1-6	CSARDLNLRTYNSPLHF	TGCAGTGCTAGAGATCTTAACCTTCGTACCTATAATTCACCCCTCCACTTT
many	TRBV7-7	NA	TRBJ2-5	CASSLSGSPRETQYF	TGTGCTAGCAGCTTGAGTGGCTCCCCGAGGGAGACCCAGTACTTC
NA	TRBV9	NA	TRBJ2-1	CASSSATGEQFF	TGTGCCAGCTCCTCGGCGACTGGGGAGCAGTTCTTC
many	TRBV29-1	NA	TRBJ2-5	CSVEETLAWETQYF	TGCAGCGTTGAAGAAACTCTCGCTTGGGAGACCCAGTACTTC
many	TRBV2	NA	TRBJ1-3	CASTPNSGNTIYF	TGTGCCAGCACTCCGAACTCTGGAAACACCATATATTTT
NA	TRBV6-4	NA	TRBJ2-2	CASSLSQDAPNTGELFF	TGTGCCAGCAGCCTCTCTCAGGATGCCCCGAACACCGGGGAGCTGTTTTTT
many	TRBV7-6	TRBD2	TRBJ2-5	CASSLLAIQETQYF	TGTGCCAGCAGCCTACTAGCGATCCAAGAGACCCAGTACTTC
many	TRBV7-6	NA	TRBJ2-2	CASSLYGRQGSGELFF	TGTGCCAGCAGCTTATACGGGAGACAGGGAAGCGGGGAGCTGTTTTTT
few	TRBV19	NA	TRBJ1-3	CASSILTLSGNTIYF	TGTGCCAGTAGTATTCTGACACTCTCTGGAAACACCATATATTTT
few	TRBV4-1	NA	TRBJ1-6	CASSQDIGQHFGNYNSPLHF	TGCGCCAGCAGCCAAGATATCGGACAGCATTTTGGGAACTATAATTCACCCCTCCACTTT
many	TRBV10-3	NA	TRBJ2-2	CAISEPTPGEARIGELFF	TGTGCCATCAGTGAGCCGACCCCGGGTGAGGCGCGGATCGGGGAGCTGTTTTTT
NA	TRBV6-1	NA	TRBJ1-5	CASSQDLTRTKSNQPQHF	TGTGCCAGCAGCCAAGATTTAACGAGAACAAAGTCGAATCAGCCCCAGCATTTT
few	TRBV20-1	TRBD1	TRBJ2-7	CSAFWGQGADEQYF	TGCAGTGCCTTTTGGGGTCAGGGGGCCGACGAGCAGTACTTC
few	TRBV9	TRBD1	TRBJ1-1	CASSQEQGVDGTEAFF	TGTGCCAGCAGCCAAGAACAGGGGGTGGATGGGACTGAAGCTTTCTTT
many	TRBV19	TRBD1	TRBJ2-7	CASSETGGYAYEQYF	TGTGCCAGTAGTGAGACAGGGGGATACGCCTACGAGCAGTACTTC
NA	TRBV25-1	NA	TRBJ2-5	CAWGLGRIQETQYF	TGTGCCTGGGGGCTCGGGAGGATACAAGAGACCCAGTACTTC
many	TRBV2	NA	TRBJ1-5	CASSAGGPRPQHF	TGTGCCAGCAGTGCTGGGGGCCCCCGGCCCCAGCATTTT